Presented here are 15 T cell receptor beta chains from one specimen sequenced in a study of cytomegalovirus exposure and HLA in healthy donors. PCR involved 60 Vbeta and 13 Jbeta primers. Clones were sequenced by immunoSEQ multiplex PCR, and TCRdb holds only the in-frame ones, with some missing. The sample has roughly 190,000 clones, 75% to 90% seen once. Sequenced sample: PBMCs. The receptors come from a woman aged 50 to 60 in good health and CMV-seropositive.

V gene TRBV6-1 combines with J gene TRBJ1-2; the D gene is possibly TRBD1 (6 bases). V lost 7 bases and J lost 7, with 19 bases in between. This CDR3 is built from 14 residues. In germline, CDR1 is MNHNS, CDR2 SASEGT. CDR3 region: CASMFAGGSGGYTF. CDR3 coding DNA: TGTGCCAGCATGTTTGCGGGGGGCTCGGGTGGCTACACCTTC.

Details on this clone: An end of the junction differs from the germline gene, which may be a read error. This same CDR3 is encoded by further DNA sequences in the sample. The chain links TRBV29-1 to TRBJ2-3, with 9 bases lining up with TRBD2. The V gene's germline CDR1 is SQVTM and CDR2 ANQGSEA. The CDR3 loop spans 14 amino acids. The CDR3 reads CSVRRGGIADTQYF. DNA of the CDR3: TGCAGCGTTAGGCGGGGGGGTATCGCAGATACGCAGTACTTT.

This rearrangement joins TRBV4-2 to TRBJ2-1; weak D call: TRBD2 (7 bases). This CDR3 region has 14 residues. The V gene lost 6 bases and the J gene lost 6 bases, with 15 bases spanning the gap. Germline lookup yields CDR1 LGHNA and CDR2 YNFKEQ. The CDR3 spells CASSVGGPGNEQFF. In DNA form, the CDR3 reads TGTGCCAGCAGTGTGGGGGGGCCCGGCAATGAGCAGTTCTTC.

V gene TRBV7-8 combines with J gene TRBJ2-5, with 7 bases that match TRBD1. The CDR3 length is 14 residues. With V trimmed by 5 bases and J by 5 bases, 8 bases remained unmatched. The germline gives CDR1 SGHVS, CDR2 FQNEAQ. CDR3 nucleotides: TGTGCCAGCAGCGGACGACAGGGACGGGAGACCCAGTACTTC. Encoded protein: CASSGRQGRETQYF.

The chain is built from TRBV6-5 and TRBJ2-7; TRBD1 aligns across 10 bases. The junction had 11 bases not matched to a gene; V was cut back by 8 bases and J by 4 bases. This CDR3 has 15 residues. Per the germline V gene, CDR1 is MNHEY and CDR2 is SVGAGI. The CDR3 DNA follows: TGTGCCAGCCGACACCCGGGACAGGGGATTTACGAGCAGTACTTC. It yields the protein CASRHPGQGIYEQYF.

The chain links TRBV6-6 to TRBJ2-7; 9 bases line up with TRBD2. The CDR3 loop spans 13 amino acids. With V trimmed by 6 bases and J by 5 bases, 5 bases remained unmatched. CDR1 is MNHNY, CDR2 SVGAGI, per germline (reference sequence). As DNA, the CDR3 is TGTGCCAGCAGACGTAGCGGGGGACACGAGCAGTACTTC. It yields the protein CASRRSGGHEQYF.

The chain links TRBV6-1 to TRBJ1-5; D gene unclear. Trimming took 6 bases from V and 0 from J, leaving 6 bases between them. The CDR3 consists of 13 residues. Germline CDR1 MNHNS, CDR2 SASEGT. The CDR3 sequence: CASRRDSNQPQHF. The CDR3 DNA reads TGTGCCAGCAGGAGGGATAGCAATCAGCCCCAGCATTTT.

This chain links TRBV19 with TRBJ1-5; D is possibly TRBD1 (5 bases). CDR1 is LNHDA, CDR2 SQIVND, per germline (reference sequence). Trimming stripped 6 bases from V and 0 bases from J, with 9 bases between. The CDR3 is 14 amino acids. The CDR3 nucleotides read TGTGCCAGTAGAGGGGCTTATAGCAATCAGCCCCAGCATTTT. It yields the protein CASRGAYSNQPQHF.

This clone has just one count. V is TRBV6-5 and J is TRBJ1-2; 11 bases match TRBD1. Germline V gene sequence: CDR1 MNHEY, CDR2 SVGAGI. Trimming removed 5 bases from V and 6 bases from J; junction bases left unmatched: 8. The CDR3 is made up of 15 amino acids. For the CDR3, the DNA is TGTGCCAGCAGTCGACCCGGGACAGGGGGTAATGGCTACACCTTC. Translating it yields CASSRPGTGGNGYTF.

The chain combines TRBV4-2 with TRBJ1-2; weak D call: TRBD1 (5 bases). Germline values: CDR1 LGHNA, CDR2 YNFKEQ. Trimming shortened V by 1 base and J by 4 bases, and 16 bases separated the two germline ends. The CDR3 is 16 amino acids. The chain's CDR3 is CASSQGVGREVYGYTF. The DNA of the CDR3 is TGTGCCAGCAGCCAAGGGGTGGGACGGGAGGTCTATGGCTACACCTTC.

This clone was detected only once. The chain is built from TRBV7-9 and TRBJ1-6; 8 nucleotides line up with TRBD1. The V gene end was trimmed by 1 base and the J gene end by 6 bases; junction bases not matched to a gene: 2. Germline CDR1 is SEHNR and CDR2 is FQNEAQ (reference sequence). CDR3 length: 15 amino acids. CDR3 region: CASSLEGQVNSPLHF. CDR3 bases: TGTGCCAGCAGCTTAGAGGGACAGGTTAATTCACCCCTCCACTTT.

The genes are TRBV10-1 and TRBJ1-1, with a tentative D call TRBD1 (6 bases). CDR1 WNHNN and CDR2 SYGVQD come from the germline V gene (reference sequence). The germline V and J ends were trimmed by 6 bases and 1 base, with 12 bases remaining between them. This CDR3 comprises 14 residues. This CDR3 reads CASRPQGQNTEAFF. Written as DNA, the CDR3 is TGCGCCAGCAGGCCCCAGGGGCAGAACACTGAAGCTTTCTTT.

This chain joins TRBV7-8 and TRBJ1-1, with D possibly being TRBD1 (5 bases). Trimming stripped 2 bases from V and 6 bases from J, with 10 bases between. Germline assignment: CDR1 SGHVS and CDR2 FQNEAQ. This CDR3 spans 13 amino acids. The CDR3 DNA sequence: TGTGCCAGCAGCTTAAGGGGAGGGGCTGAAGCTTTCTTT. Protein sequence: CASSLRGGAEAFF.

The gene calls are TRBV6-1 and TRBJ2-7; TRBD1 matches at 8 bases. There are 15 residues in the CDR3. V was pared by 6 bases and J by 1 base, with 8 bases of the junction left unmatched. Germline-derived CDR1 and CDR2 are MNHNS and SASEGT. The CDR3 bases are TGTGCCAGCAGACCTCCGTGGACAGGGTCCTACGAGCAGTACTTC. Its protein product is CASRPPWTGSYEQYF.

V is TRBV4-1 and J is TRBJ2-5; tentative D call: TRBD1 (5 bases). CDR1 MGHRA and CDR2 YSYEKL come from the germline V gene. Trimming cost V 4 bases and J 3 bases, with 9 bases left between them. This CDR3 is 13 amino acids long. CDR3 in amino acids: CASSPTEEETQYF. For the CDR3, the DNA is TGCGCCAGCAGCCCGACAGAAGAAGAGACCCAGTACTTC.